These 9 T cell receptor beta chains were all obtained from the same sample, sequenced in a study of PD-1 blockade in classical Hodgkin lymphoma. Time point given: newly diagnosed, previously untreated cHL patient sample. Here immunoSEQ multiplex PCR was the method, and the copy in TCRdb shows in-frame clones only, minus some. The sample carries about 47,000 clones, approximately 91% recorded once. Sample: peripheral blood mononuclear cells (PBMCs). The receptors were sampled from a human donor with classical Hodgkin lymphoma.

The chain carries TRBV2 and TRBJ2-7, with 8 positions matching TRBD1. Germline lookup yields CDR1 SNHLY and CDR2 FYNNEI. This CDR3 region has 13 residues. V lost 4 bases, J lost 4 bases, and 3 bases stayed unmatched. The CDR3 DNA reads as TGTGCCAGCAGTGGTGACAGGGGATACGAGCAGTACTTC. This gives the protein CASSGDRGYEQYF.

This clone showed up just a few times. The J gene is TRBJ2-7, the V gene TRBV28, with a weak D call TRBD2 (6 bases). Germline CDR1 is MDHEN and CDR2 is SYDVKM. This CDR3 spans 13 amino acids. Between the trimmed V and J ends, which lost 4 bases and 5 bases, there was a span of 12 bases. CDR3 amino acids: CASSWGDVDEQYF. CDR3 coding DNA: TGTGCCAGCAGTTGGGGGGACGTCGACGAGCAGTACTTC. Looking up the rest from reference TRBV28 and TRBJ2-7 gives the full variable domain: DVKVTQSSRYLVKRTGEKVFLECVQDMDHENMFWYRQDPGLGLRLIYFSYDVKMKEKGDIPEGYSVSREKKERFSLILESASTNQTSMYLCASSWGDVDEQYFGPGTRLTVT.

V usage is TRBV2 and J usage is TRBJ2-3; 14 nucleotides agree with TRBD2. J lost 7 bases, V lost 8 bases, and 2 bases had no gene match. Germline assignment: CDR1 SNHLY and CDR2 FYNNEI. The CDR3 totals 13 residues. The DNA for the CDR3 is TGTGCCAGCGGGACTAGCGGGAGATATACGCAGTATTTT. Translated, it gives CASGTSGRYTQYF.

The gene calls are TRBV28 and TRBJ1-5, with a weak D call TRBD1 (5 bases). V lost 3 bases and J lost 3, with 15 bases in between. The CDR3 runs to 16 residues. CDR1 is MDHEN, CDR2 SYDVKM, per germline. The CDR3 protein is CASSFLAGGPNQPQHF. The CDR3 bases are TGTGCCAGCAGTTTCCTAGCGGGGGGACCCAATCAGCCCCAGCATTTT.

V is TRBV7-9 and J is TRBJ2-7; D possibly corresponds to TRBD2 (5 bases). The CDR3 spans 17 residues. Germline-derived CDR1 and CDR2 are SEHNR and FQNEAQ (reference sequence). The germline V and J ends were trimmed by 5 bases and 3 bases, with 23 bases remaining between them. The CDR3 loop is CASSAGLGGEVGYEQYF. The CDR3 nucleotides read TGTGCCAGCAGCGCCGGACTTGGCGGCGAGGTAGGCTACGAGCAGTACTTC.

This chain links TRBV7-3 with TRBJ2-6; 8 bases match TRBD2. The CDR3 has 17 residues. The ends lost 2 bases at V and 0 bases at J; junction bases unmatched: 3. CDR1 and CDR2 from the germline V gene are SGHTA and FQGTGA. The CDR3 DNA follows: TGTGCCAGCAGCTTAGCTAGCGGGTACTCTGGGGCCAACGTCCTGACTTTC. This translates into CASSLASGYSGANVLTF. Full variable domain (rest looked up from reference TRBV7-3 and TRBJ2-6): GAGVSQTPSNKVTEKGKYVELRCDPISGHTALYWYRQSLGQGPEFLIYFQGTGAADDSGLPNDRFFAVRPEGSVSTLKIQRTERGDSAVYLCASSLASGYSGANVLTFGAGSRLTVL.

The rearrangement joins TRBV10-3 to TRBJ2-1; tentatively, D is TRBD1 or TRBD2 (8 bases each). V was shortened by 7 bases and J by 7 bases, with 23 bases between the two germline ends. CDR3 length equals 16 residues. Looked up from germline, CDR1 is ENHRY and CDR2 is SYGVKD. The CDR3: CAITAGGGRPGNEQFF. The CDR3 DNA reads as TGTGCCATCACCGCAGGGGGCGGGAGGCCGGGAAATGAGCAGTTCTTC.

The chain joins TRBV13 to TRBJ1-2; D is uncertain. Germline lookup yields CDR1 PRHDT and CDR2 FYEKMQ (reference sequence). The CDR3 has 14 residues. V lost 0 bases and J lost 7, with 12 bases in between. The CDR3 nucleotides read TGTGCCAGCAGCTTAGGTCAGCCGATTGGTGGCTACACCTTC. As protein: CASSLGQPIGGYTF.

The V gene is TRBV2, the J gene TRBJ1-5; D might be TRBD1 (6 bases). Deletions cut 6 bases from V and 0 bases from J, with 9 bases between. Per the germline V gene, CDR1 is SNHLY and CDR2 is FYNNEI. The CDR3 contains 14 residues. The CDR3, as DNA: TGTGCCAGCAGGGGACACCCTAGCAATCAGCCCCAGCATTTT. Translation gives CASRGHPSNQPQHF.